Listed below are T cell receptor beta chains from one sample, sequenced in a study of blood T cell repertoires in COVID-19. Using immunoSEQ multiplex PCR, the repertoire was profiled, and TCRdb retains in-frame clones only, with some absent. The table shows some 150,000 clones, with 75% to 90% occurring only once. Sequenced sample: peripheral blood. The receptors shown here come from a woman aged 70-85 years with acute or convalescent COVID-19. Each CDR3 is given with its conserved first and last residue. A D gene is named only where the DNA matches it firmly. Not all rows give a size; the values are once, few, many and, for expanded clones, a class.

TRBV5-6,TRBJ1-1,NA,NA,CASSSQGAGGTEAFF,TGTGCCAGCAGCTCACAGGGAGCGGGGGGCACTGAAGCTTTCTTT
TRBV5-1,TRBJ1-6,NA,NA,CASSLWLSNSGSPLHF,TGCGCCAGCAGCTTGTGGCTTTCTAACTCAGGTTCACCCCTCCACTTT
TRBV10-3,TRBJ1-1,NA,TRBD1,CAIRTRDRVSEAFF,TGTGCCATCAGAACACGGGACAGGGTATCTGAAGCTTTCTTT
TRBV6-6,TRBJ1-6,NA,TRBD1,CASSSGQGAFSSPLHF,TGTGCCAGCAGCTCAGGACAGGGGGCCTTTTCTTCACCCCTCCACTTT
TRBV5-6,TRBJ2-5,NA,TRBD1,CASVNRGQETQYF,TGTGCCAGCGTAAACAGGGGACAAGAGACCCAGTACTTC
TRBV6-6,TRBJ1-1,NA,NA,CASSQPRGAVAEAFF,TGTGCCAGCAGCCAACCCCGGGGGGCGGTCGCTGAAGCTTTCTTT
TRBV4-1,TRBJ1-3,NA,NA,CASSRGPGNTIYF,TGCGCCAGCAGCCGAGGCCCGGGGAACACCATATATTTT
TRBV2,TRBJ2-7,NA,NA,CASTPGRGSREQYF,TGTGCCAGCACCCCCGGCAGGGGTTCTCGCGAGCAGTACTTC
TRBV5-8,TRBJ1-5,NA,NA,CASSLGTGRGQPQHF,TGTGCCAGCAGCTTGGGTACAGGGCGAGGTCAGCCCCAGCATTTT
TRBV3-1/TRBV3-2,TRBJ1-2,few,NA,CASSQEYYRGRYTF,TGTGCCAGCAGCCAAGAATATTATCGAGGCCGTTACACCTTC
TRBV28,TRBJ2-3,once,TRBD2,CASPPREAPFRTDTQYF,TGTGCCAGCCCTCCCCGGGAGGCTCCATTTAGGACAGATACGCAGTATTTT